This T cell receptor (beta chain) originates from a study of Ad26.COV2.S vaccination and SARS-CoV-2 variants. Study-wide results and caveats: People who got the vaccine or the placebo had similar non-spike TCR breadth.

Treatment noted: 19 received Ad26.COV2.S at low or high dose, single or two shots; 5 received placebo; per-sample allocation not given. The investigators took samples on day 63 after the first vaccine or placebo injection. This adult donor, from Boston, was 18-55 years old. The CDR3 spans 17 residues. The germline gives CDR1 SGHRS, CDR2 YFSETQ. The V end lost 0 bases, the J end lost 0 bases, and 13 bases lay between the germline ends. TCRdb's table, derived via immunoSEQ multiplex PCR, lists solely in-frame clones and lacks some. The sample gives fewer than 500,000 clones, 75% to 95% of which show up once; about 12% is in the top ten. Regarding this clone: What it binds is unknown.

The sample here was peripheral blood, taken in a trial of Ad26.COV2.S vaccine versus placebo. This chain uses TRBV5-1 with TRBJ2-1; D ambiguous. This sequence was found in a person between 18 and 65 years old who received the Ad26.COV2.S COVID-19 vaccine or a placebo. This CDR3 is CASSLEAPVGSYNEQFF. The CDR3 DNA reads as TGCGCCAGCAGCTTGGAGGCCCCAGTAGGCTCCTACAATGAGCAGTTCTTC.